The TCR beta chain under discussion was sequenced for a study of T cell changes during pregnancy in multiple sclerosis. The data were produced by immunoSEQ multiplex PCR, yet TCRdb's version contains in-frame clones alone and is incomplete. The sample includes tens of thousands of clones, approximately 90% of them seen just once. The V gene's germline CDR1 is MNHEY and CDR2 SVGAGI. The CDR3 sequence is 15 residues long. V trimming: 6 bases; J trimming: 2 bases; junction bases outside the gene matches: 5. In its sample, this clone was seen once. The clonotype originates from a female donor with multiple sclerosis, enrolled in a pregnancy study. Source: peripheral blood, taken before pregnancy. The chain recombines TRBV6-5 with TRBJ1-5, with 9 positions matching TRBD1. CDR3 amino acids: CASRKQGAGNQPQHF. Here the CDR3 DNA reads TGTGCCAGCAGGAAACAGGGGGCCGGCAATCAGCCCCAGCATTTT.